The clone carrying this T cell receptor (beta chain) occurred once. This record belongs to a study of T-cell reconstitution after alpha-beta-depleted transplantation in children. The CDR3 has 16 residues. Trimming took 2 bases from V and 5 from J; bases not matched to a gene: 7. From germline, CDR1 is ENHRY and CDR2 SYGVKD. The TCRbeta library was prepared with unique molecular identifiers. TCRdb re-called the PCR reads through MiXCR, storing one row per CDR3 protein. The sample has 350,000 to 400,000 distinct CDR3 sequences; roughly 13% are singletons. The input for sequencing was PBMCs, taken from the stem cell graft. The V call is TRBV10-3, the J call TRBJ2-5, with 11 bases aligning to TRBD2. The sequence was collected from a human donor who donated a stem cell graft to a child with Fanconi anemia. As DNA, the CDR3 is TGTGCCATCAGTGAGAAACTAGCGGGGGTTGCGGAGACCCAGTACTTC. Translated, it gives CAISEKLAGVAETQYF.